The following is a T cell receptor (beta chain) sequence with its context. Authors of the study amplified TCR beta CDR3 regions from RNA transcripts. When the TCR CDR3 underwent first-round RT-PCR, the HTBI primer set was used. Via MiXCR, TCRdb re-called the multiplex PCR reads, giving one row per CDR3 protein. The top ten clones hold approximately 10% of a sample with over 700,000 distinct CDR3 sequences, 38% of them seen once. Looked up from germline, CDR1 is SGHAT and CDR2 is FQNNGV. This CDR3 is built from 16 residues. V lost 7 bases and J lost 1, with 14 bases in between. This sample is part of a study of T cells in Graves' hyperthyroidism and ophthalmopathy.

The sequenced material came from blood. V gene TRBV11-2 combines with J gene TRBJ2-6; no firm D call. The sequence was collected from a man between 18 and 29 years old with Graves' hyperthyroidism. This CDR3 is CASMGRKGSGANVLTF. The CDR3 DNA reads as TGTGCCAGCATGGGCCGAAAGGGATCTGGGGCCAACGTCCTGACTTTC.